Following are 7 T cell receptor beta chains from one sample sequenced in a study of cytomegalovirus exposure and HLA in healthy donors. A multiplex PCR was run with 60 Vbeta primers and 13 Jbeta primers. Some clones are missing from TCRdb's copy, which holds only in-frame ones; the method was immunoSEQ multiplex PCR. The profile shows 150,000 to 200,000 clones, roughly 79% of them singletons. What was sequenced was PBMCs. The source is a woman aged 25 to 39 in good health and CMV-seropositive.

V is TRBV4-3 and J is TRBJ1-2; 11 nucleotides match TRBD1. The germline V gene encodes CDR1 LGHNA and CDR2 YSLEER. With V trimmed by 1 base and J by 4 bases, 17 bases remained unmatched. The CDR3 runs to 20 residues. In DNA form, the CDR3 reads TGCGCCAGCAGCCAAGGCCCCACCGGGGACAGGGGGAAGATAATCTATGGCTACACCTTC. This translates into CASSQGPTGDRGKIIYGYTF.

This clone was detected once. V and J are TRBV13 and TRBJ1-1; D remains unclear. Germline V gene data show CDR1 as PRHDT and CDR2 as FYEKMQ (reference sequence). V shed 3 bases and J shed 4 bases, with 6 bases lying between them. There are 12 residues in the CDR3. This chain's CDR3 is CASSFGATEAFF. The CDR3 coding sequence is TGTGCCAGCAGCTTCGGTGCCACTGAAGCTTTCTTT.

This rearrangement joins TRBV7-9 to TRBJ1-2; 7 bases agree with TRBD1. This CDR3 is built from 14 residues. Germline CDR1 reads SEHNR; CDR2 reads FQNEAQ (reference sequence). V lost 0 bases and J lost 8; bases outside the gene matches: 6. The CDR3 here is CASSLAQGLGGYTF. The DNA of the CDR3 is TGTGCCAGCAGCTTAGCACAGGGGTTGGGAGGCTACACCTTC.

This clone has a handful of counts. The chain has TRBV30 and TRBJ2-7, with TRBD2 matching 11 bases. The J segment lost 1 base and the V segment lost 4 bases, leaving 12 bases of the junction unmatched. Per germline, CDR1 GTSNPN and CDR2 SVGIG (reference sequence). The CDR3 covers 17 residues. The CDR3 coding sequence is TGTGCCTGGACTCGGACTAGCGGGCCCTTCTATTCCTACGAGCAGTACTTC. It translates to CAWTRTSGPFYSYEQYF. The full variable domain, its missing parts supplied by reference TRBV30 and TRBJ2-7, is SQTIHQWPATLVQPVGSPLSLECTVEGTSNPNLYWYRQAAGRGLQLLFYSVGIGQISSEVPQNLSASRPQDRQFILSSKKLLLSDSGFYLCAWTRTSGPFYSYEQYFGPGTRLTVT.

This chain links TRBV5-1 with TRBJ1-5; TRBD1 matches at 8 bases. This CDR3 comprises 14 residues. Germline trimming cut 4 bases from V and 7 bases from J; bases unmatched to any gene: 7. Germline V CDR1 and CDR2: SGHRS, YFSETQ. The CDR3 region has the DNA TGCGCCAGCAGCCCGGGACAGGCACGGCAGCCCCAGCATTTT. This codes for CASSPGQARQPQHF.

The chain is built from TRBV7-9 and TRBJ2-1, with 12 positions matching TRBD2. Germline V gene data show CDR1 as SEHNR and CDR2 as FQNEAQ (reference sequence). Germline trimming cut 5 bases from V and 8 bases from J; bases unmatched to any gene: 4. CDR3 length equals 14 residues. This chain's CDR3 is CASSKTSGSYEQFF. The CDR3 nucleotides read TGTGCCAGCAGCAAGACTAGCGGGAGTTATGAGCAGTTCTTC.

This clone was recorded only once. The chain combines TRBV6-6 with TRBJ1-2, with 8 bases matching TRBD1. Germline lookup yields CDR1 MNHNY and CDR2 SVGAGI (reference sequence). The CDR3 extends over 15 amino acids. With 6 bases clipped from V and 4 bases from J, the junction kept 10 bases outside the gene matches. The CDR3 loop reads CASRPEPGQGYGYTF. The CDR3 nucleotides are TGTGCCAGCAGACCGGAACCAGGACAGGGCTATGGCTACACCTTC.